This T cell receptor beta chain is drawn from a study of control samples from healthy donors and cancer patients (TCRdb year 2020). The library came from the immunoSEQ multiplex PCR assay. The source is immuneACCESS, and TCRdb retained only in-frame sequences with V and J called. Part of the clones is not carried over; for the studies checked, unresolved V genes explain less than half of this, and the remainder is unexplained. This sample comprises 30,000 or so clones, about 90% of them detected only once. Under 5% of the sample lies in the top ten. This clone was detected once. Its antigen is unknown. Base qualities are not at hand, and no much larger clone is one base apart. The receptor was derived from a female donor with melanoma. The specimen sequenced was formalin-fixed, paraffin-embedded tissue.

The bases are TGTGCCAGCAGCCACTTAGCGGGATGGCGTGTAGGGCAGTTCTTC. This gives the protein CASSHLAGWRVGQFF. This receptor chain uses TRBV3-1 (or the pseudogene TRBV3-2) and TRBJ2-1, with TRBD2 identical over 8 junction bases. For this chain, trimming is 3 bases at the V end and 12 bases at the J end, and the number of junction bases without a gene match is 13. The germline V gene (reference sequence) provides CDR1 LGHDT and CDR2 YNNKEL. The CDR3 sequence holds 15 residues, the cysteine and phenylalanine included. This entry keeps only the CDR3 DNA: 45 bases, framed from base 1.